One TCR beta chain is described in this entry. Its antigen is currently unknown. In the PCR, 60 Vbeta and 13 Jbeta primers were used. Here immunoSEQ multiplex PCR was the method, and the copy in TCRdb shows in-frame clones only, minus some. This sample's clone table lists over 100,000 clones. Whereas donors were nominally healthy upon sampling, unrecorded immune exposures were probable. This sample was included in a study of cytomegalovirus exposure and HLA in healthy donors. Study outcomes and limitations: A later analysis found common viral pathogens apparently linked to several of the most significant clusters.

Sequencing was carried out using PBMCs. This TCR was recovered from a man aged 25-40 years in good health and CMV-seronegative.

The CDR3 sequence: CAITGKAGGRSNEQFF. The CDR3 DNA sequence: TGTGCCATCACCGGTAAAGCGGGGGGCCGAAGCAATGAGCAGTTCTTC. The chain has TRBV10-3 and TRBJ2-1; TRBD2 aligns across 9 bases. The J segment lost 6 bases and the V segment lost 7 bases, leaving 13 bases of the junction unmatched. The CDR3 sequence is 16 residues long. The germline gives CDR1 ENHRY, CDR2 SYGVKD.